The 9 T cell receptor beta chains presented below share a single source sample, sequenced in a study of blood T cell repertoires in COVID-19. Measured with immunoSEQ multiplex PCR; TCRdb has only the in-frame clones, and not every one. The table includes fewer than 80,000 clones, 74% detected once. Sequencing used peripheral blood. These receptors came from a woman of 80 years or more with acute or convalescent COVID-19.

The J gene is TRBJ2-5, the V gene TRBV5-1; 7 bases map to TRBD1. CDR1 SGHRS and CDR2 YFSETQ come from the germline V gene. CDR3 length: 14 residues. V dropped 4 bases and J dropped 3; count of bases not matched to a gene: 6. CDR3 region: CASSTDRPEETQYF. The CDR3 nucleotides are TGCGCCAGCAGCACGGACAGGCCCGAAGAGACCCAGTACTTC.

This CDR3 is CASSYSRFGGAGGYTF. The CDR3 bases are TGTGCCAGCAGTTACTCGAGATTTGGGGGGGCAGGAGGCTACACCTTC. V and J are TRBV6-5 and TRBJ1-2; possible D gene TRBD1, 6 bases. Germline V lookup: CDR1 MNHEY, CDR2 SVGAGI. The CDR3 extends over 16 amino acids. Trimming removed 0 bases at V and 8 bases at J, with 19 bases between.

The chain is built from TRBV28 and TRBJ1-2; maybe TRBD1 (6 bases). The CDR3 is 14 residues long. With 10 bases removed from V and 7 bases from J, the gap between germline ends came to 22 bases. Germline values: CDR1 MDHEN, CDR2 SYDVKM. The CDR3 reads CAIPLGRGKGGYTF. In DNA, the CDR3 is TGTGCCATACCTTTGGGGAGGGGGAAAGGTGGCTACACCTTC.

This clone has only a few counts. The V and J genes are TRBV24-1 and TRBJ2-1; maybe TRBD1 (6 bases). The CDR3 is 13 residues long. The germline gives CDR1 KGHDR, CDR2 SFDVKD. Trimming pared 9 bases from V and 7 bases from J, leaving 15 bases between. The CDR3 loop is CATVGGRSNEQFF. The CDR3 bases are TGTGCCACCGTTGGGGGCCGGTCAAATGAGCAGTTCTTC.

This sequence joins TRBV11-3 and TRBJ2-2; unclear D gene. The germline CDR1 and CDR2 sequences are SGHNT and YENEEA. Trimming removed 5 bases from V and 7 bases from J, with 11 bases in between. This CDR3 region has 13 residues. The CDR3 region is CASSKNTGGELFF. CDR3 nucleotide sequence: TGTGCCAGCAGCAAAAATACTGGCGGGGAGCTGTTTTTT.

V gene TRBV27 combines with J gene TRBJ2-5; 8 bases fit TRBD2. V shed 5 bases, J shed 0 bases, and the junction held 2 bases outside the gene matches. Looked up from germline, CDR1 is MNHEY and CDR2 is SMNVEV (reference sequence). CDR3 length: 14 amino acids. Here the CDR3 reads CASSLAGYQETQYF. In DNA, the CDR3 is TGTGCCAGCAGTCTAGCGGGCTACCAAGAGACCCAGTACTTC.

J is TRBJ2-7 and V is TRBV28; 14 positions agree with TRBD2. CDR3 length: 17 residues. V was clipped by 5 bases and J by 5 bases; unmatched bases: 11. Germline V gives CDR1 MDHEN, CDR2 SYDVKM. This chain's CDR3 is CASSRLAGGPQYDEQYF. CDR3 in DNA: TGTGCCAGCAGTAGACTAGCGGGAGGGCCTCAATACGACGAGCAGTACTTC.

The CDR3 DNA sequence: TGCGCCAGCAGCTTGGGACAGTATGGCTACACCTTC. It translates to CASSLGQYGYTF. V and J are TRBV5-1 and TRBJ1-2; D possibly corresponds to TRBD1 (5 bases). Trimming left V 0 bases short and J 5 bases short, with 5 bases between. Germline V gives CDR1 SGHRS, CDR2 YFSETQ. The CDR3 contains 12 residues.

This clone was found a few times. This chain links TRBV6-6 with TRBJ1-2, with no clear D. Germline V gene sequence: CDR1 MNHNY, CDR2 SVGAGI (reference sequence). The CDR3 totals 13 residues. Deletions cut 5 bases from V and 3 bases from J, with 10 bases between. The CDR3 reads CASSTGSYYGYTF. The CDR3 nucleotides are TGTGCCAGCAGTACGGGTAGTTACTATGGCTACACCTTC.